This entry lists 15 T cell receptor beta chains sequenced from one sample in a study of cytomegalovirus exposure and HLA in healthy donors. Researchers ran the PCR with 60 Vbeta and 13 Jbeta primers. Here immunoSEQ multiplex PCR was the method, and the copy in TCRdb shows in-frame clones only, minus some. The sample contains a few hundred thousand clones, about 90% of which appear only once. The material sequenced was PBMCs. These receptor sequences come from a girl aged 2 to 10 in good health and CMV-seronegative.

The gene calls are TRBV7-9 and TRBJ2-7; TRBD2 matches 8 bases. Per the germline V gene, CDR1 is SEHNR and CDR2 is FQNEAQ (reference sequence). The CDR3 length is 18 residues. V dropped 5 bases and J dropped 4; count of bases not matched to a gene: 19. The DNA of the CDR3 is TGTGCCAGCAGCGATTCGAGGACTAGCCGAGGGAGAGGGTACGAGCAGTACTTC. Translation: CASSDSRTSRGRGYEQYF.

The CDR3 DNA follows: TGCGCCAGCAGCTTGGCCATAGCGGGCTCTTCCTCCTACGAGCAGTACTTC. This encodes CASSLAIAGSSSYEQYF. The gene calls are TRBV5-1 and TRBJ2-7, with 7 bases fitting TRBD2. After removal of 0 bases from V and 0 bases from J, the junction contained 9 bases not matched to a gene. The CDR3 consists of 17 residues. In germline, CDR1 is SGHRS, CDR2 YFSETQ.

CDR3 sequence (DNA): TGTGCCAGTAGTATGGCACTAGCTGACTACGAGCAGTACTTC. The encoded protein is CASSMALADYEQYF. This chain links TRBV19 with TRBJ2-7, with TRBD2 as a possible D gene (6 bases). Germline assignment: CDR1 LNHDA and CDR2 SQIVND (reference sequence). CDR3 length equals 14 residues. The germline V and J ends were trimmed by 3 bases and 3 bases, with 12 bases remaining between them.

V gene TRBV6-4 combines with J gene TRBJ2-2; 13 bases line up with TRBD2. Germline loops: CDR1 MRHNA, CDR2 SNTAGT. CDR3 length: 17 residues. V lost 3 bases, J lost 3 bases, and 4 bases stayed unmatched. DNA for the CDR3: TGTGCCAGCAGTGAAGGGGGACTAGCGGGACACACCGGGGAGCTGTTTTTT. It encodes CASSEGGLAGHTGELFF.

The V gene is TRBV19, the J gene TRBJ1-1; D is uncertain. Germline-derived CDR1 and CDR2 are LNHDA and SQIVND (reference sequence). This CDR3 has 14 residues. V dropped 3 bases and J dropped 0 bases, with 8 bases sitting between them. The CDR3 protein is CASSIGRVNTEAFF. The CDR3 DNA sequence: TGTGCCAGTAGTATTGGGAGGGTGAACACTGAAGCTTTCTTT.

The chain recombines TRBV5-1 with TRBJ2-2, with TRBD1 matching 7 bases. CDR1 is SGHRS and CDR2 is YFSETQ in the germline V gene. The CDR3 has 17 amino acids. J was trimmed by 0 bases and V by 4 bases; bases with no gene match: 9. In nucleotides, the CDR3 is TGCGCCAGCAGCAGACAGTTAACAGGGGCGAACACCGGGGAGCTGTTTTTT. This sequence encodes CASSRQLTGANTGELFF.

CDR3 sequence (DNA): TGCGCCAGCAGCTCCCCAGGGGAAAACTATGGCTACACCTTC. Protein sequence: CASSSPGENYGYTF. The rearrangement uses TRBV5-1 and TRBJ1-2; perhaps TRBD1 as D (6 bases). CDR3 length: 14 amino acids. V lost 3 bases and J 2 bases, leaving 11 bases between the germline ends. Looked up from germline, CDR1 is SGHRS and CDR2 is YFSETQ.

J is TRBJ1-4 and V is TRBV6-5, with unresolved D. V shed 0 bases and J shed 3 bases, with 8 bases lying between them. Germline assignment: CDR1 MNHEY and CDR2 SVGAGI. The CDR3 loop spans 15 amino acids. Here the CDR3 reads CASSYSADSNEKLFF. DNA of the CDR3: TGTGCCAGCAGTTACTCGGCAGACTCTAATGAAAAACTGTTTTTT.

The CDR3 here is CASSQATRGYTQYF. CDR3 DNA: TGCGCCAGCAGCCAAGCGACTAGAGGATATACGCAGTATTTT. The V call is TRBV4-1, the J call TRBJ2-3; weak D call: TRBD2 (6 bases). V lost 1 base and J lost 7, with 12 bases in between. This CDR3 comprises 14 residues. Germline V gives CDR1 MGHRA, CDR2 YSYEKL.

This sequence joins TRBV4-1 and TRBJ2-2; TRBD2 matches 11 bases. Per the germline V gene, CDR1 is MGHRA and CDR2 is YSYEKL. Trimming at V came to 2 bases and at J to 6 bases, leaving 8 bases not matched to a gene. The CDR3 loop spans 17 amino acids. This CDR3 is CASSQHLAGGNAGELFF. The DNA for the CDR3 is TGCGCCAGCAGCCAACACCTAGCGGGAGGAAATGCCGGGGAGCTGTTTTTT.

Turning to this clone: Other nucleotide sequences in the sample specify the same CDR3. The V and J genes are TRBV30 and TRBJ2-2, with no clear D. V shed 0 bases and J shed 5 bases, with 10 bases lying between them. Germline CDR1 GTSNPN, CDR2 SVGIG (reference sequence). CDR3 size: 14 residues. The CDR3 sequence is CAWSVSRNTGELFF. CDR3 in DNA: TGTGCCTGGAGTGTATCCAGAAATACCGGGGAGCTGTTTTTT.

This clone appeared a single time. The V and J genes are TRBV9 and TRBJ1-2, with D uncertain. This CDR3 is 15 amino acids long. CDR1 and CDR2 (germline): SGDLS, YYNGEE. V was shortened by 0 bases and J by 2 bases, with 11 bases between the two germline ends. In nucleotides, the CDR3 is TGTGCCAGCAGCGTAGGGGCTTATTCGAACTATGGCTACACCTTC. It yields the protein CASSVGAYSNYGYTF.

The chain employs TRBV28 and TRBJ2-1; 9 nucleotides align to TRBD2. The CDR3 totals 19 residues. V gave up 4 bases and J gave up 4 bases; unmatched junction bases: 17. Germline CDR1 and CDR2: MDHEN and SYDVKM. The CDR3 nucleotides are TGTGCCAGCAGTTCCCCTCTGAATCGTCAGCGGGGGGATTACAATGAGCAGTTCTTC. Protein sequence: CASSSPLNRQRGDYNEQFF.

The chain links TRBV7-8 to TRBJ1-1; D not resolved. Germline-derived CDR1 and CDR2 are SGHVS and FQNEAQ. This CDR3 is built from 14 residues. The V gene lost 2 bases and the J gene lost 6 bases, with 13 bases spanning the gap. The CDR3 sequence is CASSLTGESAEAFF. DNA of the CDR3: TGTGCCAGCAGCTTAACCGGGGAGAGTGCTGAAGCTTTCTTT.

The chain uses TRBV25-1 and TRBJ2-1; TRBD2 might be the D (6 bases). V was trimmed by 1 base and J by 1 base, leaving 11 bases between them. Germline assignment: CDR1 MGHDK and CDR2 SYGVNS. There are 16 residues in the CDR3. The CDR3 coding sequence is TGTGCCAGCAGTGAATCTGGGGCGGGGTCCTACAATGAGCAGTTCTTC. This sequence encodes CASSESGAGSYNEQFF.